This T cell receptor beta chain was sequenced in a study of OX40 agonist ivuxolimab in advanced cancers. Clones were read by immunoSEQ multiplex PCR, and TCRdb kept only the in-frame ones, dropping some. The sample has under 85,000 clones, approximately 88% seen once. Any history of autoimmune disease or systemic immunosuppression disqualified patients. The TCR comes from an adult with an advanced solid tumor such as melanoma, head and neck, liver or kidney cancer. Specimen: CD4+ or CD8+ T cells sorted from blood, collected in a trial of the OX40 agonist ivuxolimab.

CDR3 region: CASGSLGPGNEKLFF. In DNA form, the CDR3 reads TGTGCCAGCGGGTCACTCGGGCCGGGGAATGAAAAACTGTTTTTT. The rearrangement uses TRBV6-5 and TRBJ1-4, with D unresolved. The germline V gene has CDR1 MNHEY and CDR2 SVGAGI. The CDR3 loop spans 15 amino acids. Deletions cut 8 bases from V and 5 bases from J, with 18 bases between.